Listed below are T cell receptor beta chains from one sample, sequenced in a study of blood T cell repertoires in COVID-19. Sequencing was performed with immunoSEQ multiplex PCR; in TCRdb, only in-frame clones are kept and a portion is missing. Of roughly 240,000 clones listed, around 88% are singletons. The sample was PBMCs or T cells enriched from blood (not recorded which). The receptors derive from a woman between 45 and 65 years old who had recovered from COVID-19. CDR3s include the opening cysteine and the closing phenylalanine or tryptophan. Fields, in order: V gene, D gene, J gene, clone size, CDR3 DNA, CDR3 protein. D genes are given only for firm matches. Part of the rows lack a size; the others show once, few, many or a class for expanded clones.

>TRBV5-4|TRBD1|TRBJ2-7|.
TGTGCCAGCAGCCTTGGCGGGACAGGGGGCTGGGAGCAGTACTTC
CASSLGGTGGWEQYF
>TRBV28|.|TRBJ2-7|few
TGTGCCAGCAGTCCCCGAGGAAGAACAACCTACGAGCAGTACTTC
CASSPRGRTTYEQYF
>TRBV3-1/TRBV3-2|TRBD1|TRBJ1-2|.
TGTGCCAGCAGCCGCCGACAGGGGAACTATGGCTACACCTTC
CASSRRQGNYGYTF
>TRBV5-1|TRBD2|TRBJ2-1|.
TGCGCCAGCAGCCCGACCGGGACTAACCACAATGAGCAGTTCTTC
CASSPTGTNHNEQFF
>TRBV12-2|.|TRBJ1-1|.
TGTGCAAGTCGCTTAGTTTCTCAGGGTTTTGGTGAAGCTTTCTTT
CASRLVSQGFGEAFF
>TRBV3-1/TRBV3-2|.|TRBJ1-1|.
TGTGCCAGCAGCCAACCCTTCGGGGGGATGAACACTGAAGCTTTCTTT
CASSQPFGGMNTEAFF
>TRBV19|TRBD1|TRBJ1-1|few
TGTGCCAGTAGTATACAAGGACAGGGGGCGGGCGAAGCTTTCTTT
CASSIQGQGAGEAFF
>TRBV6-5|.|TRBJ2-7|.
TGTGCCAGCAGTCCGGTGGTCGAACCCTACGAGCAGTACTTC
CASSPVVEPYEQYF
>TRBV7-3|.|TRBJ2-7|.
TGTGCCAGCAGCTTAACGTCGGACGAGCAGTACTTC
CASSLTSDEQYF
>TRBV2|.|TRBJ1-2|.
TGTGCCAGCAGCGAGAGCGACTATGGCTACACCTTC
CASSESDYGYTF
>TRBV18|.|TRBJ1-1|once
TGTGCCAGCTCACCACAGGGAGGACTGAACACTGAAGCTTTCTTT
CASSPQGGLNTEAFF
>TRBV11-2|TRBD1|TRBJ2-5|.
TGTGCCAGCAGCGAGGGACAGGTCAATATAGAGACCCAGTACTTC
CASSEGQVNIETQYF
>TRBV6-2/TRBV6-3|TRBD1|TRBJ2-1|.
TGTGCCAGCAACCCAAACCGGGGACAGGGCCCCGACAATGAGCAGTTCTTC
CASNPNRGQGPDNEQFF
>TRBV2|TRBD1|TRBJ1-2|.
TGTGCCAGCAGTCAATGGACAGGGTTTGATGGCTACACCTTC
CASSQWTGFDGYTF
>TRBV7-3|TRBD1|TRBJ2-6|.
TGTGCCAGCAGCTTAGATGGGACAGGGGTCGCTGGGGCCAACGTCCTGACTTTC
CASSLDGTGVAGANVLTF
>TRBV5-5|.|TRBJ2-7|.
TGTGCCAGCAGCTTGTTGTTGCAGTCCTACGAGCAGTACTTC
CASSLLLQSYEQYF
>TRBV28|TRBD1|TRBJ1-1|.
TGTGCCAGCAGTTCAGGGGGAATGAACACTGAAGCTTTCTTT
CASSSGGMNTEAFF
>TRBV18|TRBD1|TRBJ2-5|.
TGTGCCAGCTCAAAAGGACAGGGTAGAGAGACCCAGTACTTC
CASSKGQGRETQYF
>TRBV5-4|.|TRBJ2-5|.
TGTGCCAGCAGCTTAGTCAACGATCGGGAGACCCAGTACTTC
CASSLVNDRETQYF
>TRBV7-9|TRBD2|TRBJ2-7|.
TGTGCCAGCAGCTTTGAGGGGAGCGGGAACTACGAGCAGTACTTC
CASSFEGSGNYEQYF
>TRBV10-1|TRBD1|TRBJ2-7|.
TGCGCCAGCAGTGAGTCGTGGACAGGGACGGGCGAGCAGTACTTC
CASSESWTGTGEQYF
>TRBV6-5|.|TRBJ1-2|.
TGTGCCAGCACTCCTACAGGGTACTATGGCTACACCTTC
CASTPTGYYGYTF
>TRBV9|.|TRBJ2-5|.
TGTGCCAGCAGCGTAGAGTTGGGGGGGACCCAGTACTTC
CASSVELGGTQYF
>TRBV6-5|.|TRBJ2-7|once
TGTGCCAGCTCTCTTCGCGGGAACTCCTACGAGCAGTACTTC
CASSLRGNSYEQYF
>TRBV4-1|TRBD1|TRBJ1-1|.
TGCGCCAGCAGCCCTTCAAGGACAGGGTCTAGCACTGAAGCTTTCTTT
CASSPSRTGSSTEAFF
>TRBV19|TRBD1|TRBJ2-3|.
TGTGCCAGTTCAAAAGGCCTGACAGGGTCAACGGATACGCAGTATTTT
CASSKGLTGSTDTQYF
>TRBV27|.|TRBJ1-5|.
TGTGCCAGCAGTCCTCGACAGTCTAATCAGCCCCAGCATTTT
CASSPRQSNQPQHF
>TRBV24-1|TRBD2|TRBJ2-1|few
TGTGCCACCAGTGATTTCGTTAGGACTAGCGGGCGCTCCTACAATGAGCAGTTCTTC
CATSDFVRTSGRSYNEQFF
>TRBV4-3|TRBD2|TRBJ2-1|.
TGCGCCAGCAGCCAGGGACTAGGGGAGGTTGAGCAGTTCTTC
CASSQGLGEVEQFF
>TRBV7-2|TRBD2|TRBJ2-4|once
TGTGCCAGCAGCTTAGAAGTTAGCGGGGGACCCCACTTC
CASSLEVSGGPHF
>TRBV19|TRBD1|TRBJ1-2|once
TGTGCCAGTAGTGCCCCCAAGACAGGGAACTATGGCTACACCTTC
CASSAPKTGNYGYTF
>TRBV28|.|TRBJ1-5|.
TGTGCCAGCAGTTTTTCAGGGGCTCGTGGCAATCAGCCCCAGCATTTT
CASSFSGARGNQPQHF
>TRBV25-1|TRBD1|TRBJ1-4|.
TGTGCCAGCAGTGCGGGACAGCTTAATGAAAAACTGTTTTTT
CASSAGQLNEKLFF
>TRBV27|.|TRBJ2-3|.
TGTGCCAGCAGAATGGCCGATACGCAGTATTTT
CASRMADTQYF
>TRBV27|TRBD1|TRBJ2-7|.
TGTGCCAGCAGTTCCAGCAGGGGGAGCTCCTACGAGCAGTACTTC
CASSSSRGSSYEQYF
>TRBV24-1|.|TRBJ2-2|once
TGTGCCACCAGTGATTATGTAGTTTCGAACACCGGGGAGCTGTTTTTT
CATSDYVVSNTGELFF
>TRBV7-2|TRBD1|TRBJ1-5|.
TGTGCCAGCAGCTGGGACAGGGTAAAGAATCAGCCCCAGCATTTT
CASSWDRVKNQPQHF
>TRBV7-3|TRBD2|TRBJ2-1|.
TGTGCCAGCAGCCCCTCTAGCGGGGGATGGGATGAGCAGTTCTTC
CASSPSSGGWDEQFF
>TRBV6-2/TRBV6-3|TRBD2|TRBJ2-1|few
TGTGCCAGCAGCCCGGGGGGGAGCTCCTACAATGAGCAGTTCTTC
CASSPGGSSYNEQFF
>TRBV4-1|TRBD1|TRBJ1-1|.
TGCGCCAGCAGCTATCCCCCGGGACAGGGGGTAACTGAAGCTTTCTTT
CASSYPPGQGVTEAFF
>TRBV28|TRBD1|TRBJ1-5|.
TGTGCCAGCACCCCCGGACAGGCGGCTTGGCAGCCCCAGCATTTT
CASTPGQAAWQPQHF
>TRBV2|.|TRBJ1-2|.
TGTGCCAGCAGTCCAGGGCCGACCTATGGCTACACCTTC
CASSPGPTYGYTF
>TRBV29-1|.|TRBJ2-3|.
TGCAGCGTTGACCCACTCGAGGGTACGCAGTATTTT
CSVDPLEGTQYF
>TRBV15|.|TRBJ2-5|.
TGTGCCACCAGCAGAGGGGAGGAGACCCAGTACTTC
CATSRGEETQYF
>TRBV28|.|TRBJ1-5|.
TGTGCCAGCAGTTCGACACCACGCAATCAGCCCCAGCATTTT
CASSSTPRNQPQHF
>TRBV7-2|.|TRBJ1-1|.
TGTGCCAGCAGGGGGGGTCCGTATAACACTGAAGCTTTCTTT
CASRGGPYNTEAFF
>TRBV28|.|TRBJ2-5|.
TGTGCCAGCAGTTCACCTCCTCTAGCGCTCCAGTACTTC
CASSSPPLALQYF
>TRBV5-1|TRBD1|TRBJ1-2|.
TGCGCCAGCAGCCAAGACCCCGGGACAGGGGTTAACTATGGCTACACCTTC
CASSQDPGTGVNYGYTF
>TRBV5-1|TRBD1|TRBJ2-2|.
TGCGCCAGCAGCCGGGGACAGGGAGTAACCGGGGAGCTGTTTTTT
CASSRGQGVTGELFF
>TRBV7-2|TRBD2|TRBJ2-1|.
TGTGCCAGCAGCTTAGGGGGAGGGGTAGCGGGAGGAAGCAATGAGCAGTTCTTC
CASSLGGGVAGGSNEQFF
>TRBV2|.|TRBJ2-5|.
TGTGCCAGCTGGGGGGGGGCCACTGGAGAGACCCAGTACTTC
CASWGGATGETQYF
>TRBV27|.|TRBJ2-1|.
TGTGCCAGCACCCCGTACGGCGGGATTAACAATGAGCAGTTCTTC
CASTPYGGINNEQFF
>TRBV27|TRBD2|TRBJ2-7|.
TGTGCCAGCAGTGCAACTAGCGGGAGGGCCCCCTACGAGCAGTACTTC
CASSATSGRAPYEQYF
>TRBV7-6|TRBD1|TRBJ2-7|once
TGTGCCAGCAGCTTAGCACCGGGACAGGGGACCTACGAGCAGTACTTC
CASSLAPGQGTYEQYF
>TRBV5-3|.|TRBJ2-1|once
TGTGCCAGAAGCCCTAGGGGGACCCCGGACAATGAGCAGTTCTTC
CARSPRGTPDNEQFF
>TRBV11-2|TRBD1|TRBJ2-5|.
TGTGCCAGCAGCCCGGCACAGGGGGCTAGAGAGACCCAGTACTTC
CASSPAQGARETQYF
>TRBV10-2|.|TRBJ2-7|once
TGCGCCAGCAGTGGCCCCAGGACTGGCTCCTACGAGCAGTACTTC
CASSGPRTGSYEQYF
>TRBV10-3|.|TRBJ1-1|.
TGTGCCATCAGTGCCGACTTGAACACTGAAGCTTTCTTT
CAISADLNTEAFF
>TRBV5-1|.|TRBJ1-2|.
TGCGCCAGCAGCTTGGCAGGCGTAACTAACTATGGCTACACCTTC
CASSLAGVTNYGYTF
>TRBV9|.|TRBJ2-6|.
TGTGCCAGCAGCGAGACAGTTTTCTCTGGGGCCAACGTCCTGACTTTC
CASSETVFSGANVLTF